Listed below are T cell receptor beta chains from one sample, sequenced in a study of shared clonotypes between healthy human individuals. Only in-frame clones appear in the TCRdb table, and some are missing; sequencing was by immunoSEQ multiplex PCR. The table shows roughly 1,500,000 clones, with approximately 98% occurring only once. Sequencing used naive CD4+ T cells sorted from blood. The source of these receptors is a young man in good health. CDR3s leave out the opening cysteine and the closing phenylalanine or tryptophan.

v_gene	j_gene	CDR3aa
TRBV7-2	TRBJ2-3	ASSLASPNTDTQY
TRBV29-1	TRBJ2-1	SVDSDRGWNEQF
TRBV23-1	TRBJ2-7	ASSPDRDNSYEQY
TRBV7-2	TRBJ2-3	ASSSEGGSDTQY
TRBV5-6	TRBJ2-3	ASSLAGARVTDTQY
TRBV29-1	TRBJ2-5	SVGGQETQY
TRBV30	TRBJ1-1	AWSPGLNTEAF
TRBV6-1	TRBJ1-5	ASFGTAYSNQPQH
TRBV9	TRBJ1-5	ASSPDAYDQPQH
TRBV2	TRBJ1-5	ASSTQGINQPQH
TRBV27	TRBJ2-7	ASRYLGGHEQY
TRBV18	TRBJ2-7	ASSTISYEQY
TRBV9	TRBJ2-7	ASSVGTSGRYEQY
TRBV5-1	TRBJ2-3	ARRTSGPTDTQY
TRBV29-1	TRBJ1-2	SVRGRRNLHYGYT
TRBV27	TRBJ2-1	ASSGARQSYNEQF
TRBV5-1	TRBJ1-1	ASSPRGQGLAF
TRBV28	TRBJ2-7	ASSELGYEQY
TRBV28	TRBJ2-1	ATWTSGVSYNEQF
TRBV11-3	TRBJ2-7	ASSSGYSYEQY
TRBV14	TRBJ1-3	APEAAKSGFYFVSGNTIY
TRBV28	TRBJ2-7	ASSQITSGGLSYEQY
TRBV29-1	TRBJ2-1	SVEVLDASSYNEQF
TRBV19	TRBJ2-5	ASSIRAAQETQY
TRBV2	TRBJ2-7	ASSATLLEQY
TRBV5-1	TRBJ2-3	ASSSGQSTDTQY
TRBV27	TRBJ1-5	ASSQGLAGLEGTNQPQH
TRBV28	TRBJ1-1	ASSFPGLKNTEAF
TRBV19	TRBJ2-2	ASSSSGAMFANTGELF
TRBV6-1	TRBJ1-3	ASSGTVSGNTIY
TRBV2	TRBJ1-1	ASSEGSMNTEAF
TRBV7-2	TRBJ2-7	ASSLEVWGQSYEQY